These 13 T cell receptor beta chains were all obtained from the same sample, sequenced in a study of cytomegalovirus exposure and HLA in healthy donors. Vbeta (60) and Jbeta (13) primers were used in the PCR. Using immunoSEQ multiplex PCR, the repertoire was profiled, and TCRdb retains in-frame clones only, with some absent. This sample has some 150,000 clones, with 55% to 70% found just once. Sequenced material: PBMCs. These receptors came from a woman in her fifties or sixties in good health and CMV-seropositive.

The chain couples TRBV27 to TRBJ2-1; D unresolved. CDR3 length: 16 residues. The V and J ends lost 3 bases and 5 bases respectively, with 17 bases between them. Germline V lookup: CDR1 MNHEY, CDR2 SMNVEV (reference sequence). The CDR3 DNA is TGTGCCAGCAGTTTGGGCTCGAAGTCTCGGAACAATGAGCAGTTCTTC. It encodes CASSLGSKSRNNEQFF.

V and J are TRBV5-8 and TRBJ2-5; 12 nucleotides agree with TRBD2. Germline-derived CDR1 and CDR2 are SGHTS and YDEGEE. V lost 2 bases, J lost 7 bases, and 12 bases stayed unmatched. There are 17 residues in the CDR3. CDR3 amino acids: CASSFHLAGGTAGTQYF. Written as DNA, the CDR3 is TGTGCCAGCAGCTTCCACCTAGCGGGAGGGACAGCGGGGACCCAGTACTTC. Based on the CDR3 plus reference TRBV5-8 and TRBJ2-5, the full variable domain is EAGVTQSPTHLIKTRGQQATLRCSPISGHTSVYWYQQALGLGLQFLLWYDEGEERNRGNFPPRFSGRQFPNYSSELNVNALELEDSALYLCASSFHLAGGTAGTQYFGPGTRLLVL.

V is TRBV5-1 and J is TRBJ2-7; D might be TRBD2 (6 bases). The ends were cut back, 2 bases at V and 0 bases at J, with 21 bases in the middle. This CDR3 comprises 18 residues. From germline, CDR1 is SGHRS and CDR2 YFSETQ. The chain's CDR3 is CASSLFYPSGVSSYEQYF. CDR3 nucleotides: TGCGCCAGCAGCTTATTCTACCCCTCGGGGGTAAGCTCCTACGAGCAGTACTTC.

The CDR3 bases are TGTGCCATCACAGCTAGCGGGAGCACGGGCACCGGGGAGCTGTTTTTT. It codes for CAITASGSTGTGELFF. This chain links TRBV10-3 with TRBJ2-2; 10 positions match TRBD2. CDR3 length: 16 amino acids. The germline V gene encodes CDR1 ENHRY and CDR2 SYGVKD. With 7 bases clipped from V and 4 bases from J, the junction kept 9 bases outside the gene matches.

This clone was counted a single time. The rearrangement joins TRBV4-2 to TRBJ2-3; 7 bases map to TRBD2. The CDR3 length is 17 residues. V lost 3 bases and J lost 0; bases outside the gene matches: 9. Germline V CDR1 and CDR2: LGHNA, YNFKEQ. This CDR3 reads CASSHLGASGSTDTQYF. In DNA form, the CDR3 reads TGTGCCAGCAGCCATCTCGGGGCTAGCGGAAGCACAGATACGCAGTATTTT.

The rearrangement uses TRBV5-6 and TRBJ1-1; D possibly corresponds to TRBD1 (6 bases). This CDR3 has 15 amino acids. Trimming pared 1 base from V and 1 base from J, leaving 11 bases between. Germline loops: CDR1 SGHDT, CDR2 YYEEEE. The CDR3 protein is CASSLKGRGNTEAFF. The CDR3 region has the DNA TGTGCCAGCAGCTTGAAGGGCAGGGGGAACACTGAAGCTTTCTTT.

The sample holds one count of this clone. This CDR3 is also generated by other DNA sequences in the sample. The CDR3, as DNA: TGTGCCAGTAGTATAGTGGCCGGGGACTATGGCTACACCTTC. Translating gives CASSIVAGDYGYTF. The chain has TRBV19 and TRBJ1-2; no clear D gene. Germline V gives CDR1 LNHDA, CDR2 SQIVND (reference sequence). The germline V and J ends were trimmed by 1 base and 3 bases, with 9 bases remaining between them. This CDR3 comprises 14 residues.

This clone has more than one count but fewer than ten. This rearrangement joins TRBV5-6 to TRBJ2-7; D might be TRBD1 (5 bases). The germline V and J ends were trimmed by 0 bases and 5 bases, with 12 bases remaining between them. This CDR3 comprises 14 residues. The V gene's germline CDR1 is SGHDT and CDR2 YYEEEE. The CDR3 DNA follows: TGTGCCAGCAGCTTGGGCAGGGAAGACCACGAGCAGTACTTC. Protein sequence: CASSLGREDHEQYF.

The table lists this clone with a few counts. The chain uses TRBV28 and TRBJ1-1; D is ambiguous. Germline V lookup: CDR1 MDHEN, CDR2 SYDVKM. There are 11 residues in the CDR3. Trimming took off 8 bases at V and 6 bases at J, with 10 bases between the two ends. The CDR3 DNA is TGTGCCAGCGTTCAGTGGCCTGAAGCTTTCTTT. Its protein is CASVQWPEAFF.

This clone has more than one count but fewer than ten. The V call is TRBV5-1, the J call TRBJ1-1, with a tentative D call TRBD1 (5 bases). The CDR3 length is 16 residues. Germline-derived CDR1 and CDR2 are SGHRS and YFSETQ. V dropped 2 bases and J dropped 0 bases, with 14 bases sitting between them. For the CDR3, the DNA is TGCGCCAGCAGCTTCGGACGGGAGGGGATGAACACTGAAGCTTTCTTT. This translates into CASSFGREGMNTEAFF.

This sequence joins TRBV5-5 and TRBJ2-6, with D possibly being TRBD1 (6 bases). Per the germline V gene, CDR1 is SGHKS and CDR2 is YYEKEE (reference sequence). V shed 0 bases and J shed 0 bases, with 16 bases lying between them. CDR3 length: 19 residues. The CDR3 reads CASSLGSRGLSSGANVLTF. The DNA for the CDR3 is TGTGCCAGCAGCTTGGGGTCCAGGGGCCTGAGCTCTGGGGCCAACGTCCTGACTTTC.

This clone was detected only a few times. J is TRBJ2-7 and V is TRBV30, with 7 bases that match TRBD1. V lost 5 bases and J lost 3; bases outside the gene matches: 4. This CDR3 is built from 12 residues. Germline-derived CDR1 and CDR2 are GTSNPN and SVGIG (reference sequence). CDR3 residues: CAWDREGYEQYF. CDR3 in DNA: TGTGCCTGGGACAGGGAAGGCTACGAGCAGTACTTC.

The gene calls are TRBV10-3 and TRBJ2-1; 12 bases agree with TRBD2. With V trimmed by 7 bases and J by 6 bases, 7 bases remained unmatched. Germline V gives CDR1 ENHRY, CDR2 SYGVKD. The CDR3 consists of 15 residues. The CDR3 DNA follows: TGTGCCATCAAGGGAGGGACTAGCGGGTTCAATGAGCAGTTCTTC. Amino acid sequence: CAIKGGTSGFNEQFF.